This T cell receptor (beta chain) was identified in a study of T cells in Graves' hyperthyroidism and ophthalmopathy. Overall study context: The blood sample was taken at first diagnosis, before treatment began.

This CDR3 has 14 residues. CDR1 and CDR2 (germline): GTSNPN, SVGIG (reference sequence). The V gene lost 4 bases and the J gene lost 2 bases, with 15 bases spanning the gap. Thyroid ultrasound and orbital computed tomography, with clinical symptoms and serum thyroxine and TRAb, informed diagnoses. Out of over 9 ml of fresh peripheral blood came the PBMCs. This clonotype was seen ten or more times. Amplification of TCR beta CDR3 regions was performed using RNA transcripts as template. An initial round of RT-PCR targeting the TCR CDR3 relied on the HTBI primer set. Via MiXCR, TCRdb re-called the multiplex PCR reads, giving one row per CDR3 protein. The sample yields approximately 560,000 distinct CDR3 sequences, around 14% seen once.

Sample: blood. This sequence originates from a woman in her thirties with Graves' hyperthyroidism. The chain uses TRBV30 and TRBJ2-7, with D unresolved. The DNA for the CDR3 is TGTGCCTGGAAGTATAAGGGCTACGCCTACGAGCAGTACTTC. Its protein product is CAWKYKGYAYEQYF.